Detailed here is one TCR beta chain. Its antigen is still unknown. The repertoire was sequenced with immunoSEQ multiplex PCR; TCRdb's copy has only in-frame clones and lacks some. The sample carries roughly 140,000 clones, approximately 90% recorded once. Trimming shortened V by 5 bases and J by 10 bases, and 17 bases separated the two germline ends. The CDR3 loop spans 13 amino acids. Looked up from germline, CDR1 is SGHNT and CDR2 is YENEEA. This sample was taken from a study of T cell responses to AZD1222 COVID-19 vaccine. About the research overall: Timing groups of about 4 and about 12 weeks for second doses were pooled.

General study findings and limits: Most donors were white British and more were female, and clonal diversity was possibly underestimated.

This clonotype originated in an adult in good health. The J gene is TRBJ1-2, the V gene TRBV11-3; D perhaps matches TRBD1 (6 bases). The source was peripheral blood, collected on day 0 of AZD1222 vaccination. This CDR3 reads CASSNRVPVDYTF. The CDR3 DNA sequence: TGTGCCAGCAGCAACAGGGTTCCCGTGGACTACACCTTC.